The rows below give T cell receptor beta chains drawn from one sample of a study of molecular identifiers for immune sequencing clone quantification. Via MiXCR, TCRdb re-called the PCR reads, giving one row per CDR3 protein. The sample contains about 640,000 distinct CDR3 sequences, just under 20% of which appear only once. Input material: naive CD8+ T cells from blood, with Jurkat cell RNA spiked in. The receptors were sampled from a human donor in good health. Some libraries in this study had Jurkat cell RNA spiked in. Each CDR3 is given with its conserved first and last residue. A D gene is named only where the DNA matches it firmly. Only part of the rows carry a size: once, few, many, or a class if the clone is expanded.

.	TRBV24-1	.	TRBJ1-5	CATSDARTRQPQHF	TGTGCCACCAGTGATGCACGGACACGTCAGCCCCAGCATTTT
many	TRBV24-1	.	TRBJ2-3	CATSDAAFPDTQYF	TGTGCCACCAGTGACGCCGCATTCCCAGATACGCAGTATTTT
many	TRBV7-2	.	TRBJ2-7	CASSLVILGEQYF	TGTGCCAGCAGCTTAGTCATTCTCGGAGAGCAGTACTTC
many	TRBV14	.	TRBJ1-1	CASAKWEQGLEAFF	TGTGCCAGCGCCAAGTGGGAGCAGGGCCTTGAAGCTTTCTTT
few	TRBV12-3/TRBV12-4	.	TRBJ2-2	CASSASGHSTGELSF	TGTGCCAGCAGTGCCTCGGGGCATTCCACCGGGGAGCTGTCTTTT
few	TRBV6-2/TRBV6-3	TRBD2	TRBJ2-3	CASSPGTSGSVASGDTQYF	TGTGCCAGCAGCCCCGGGACTAGCGGGAGTGTTGCGTCGGGAGATACGCAGTATTTT
.	TRBV24-1	.	TRBJ2-2	CATSAWPGENTGELFF	TGTGCCACCAGCGCATGGCCGGGTGAAAACACCGGGGAGCTGTTTTTT
many	TRBV19	.	TRBJ2-7	CASSIKQAIKRVEQYF	TGTGCCAGTAGTATTAAACAGGCCATCAAGAGGGTTGAGCAGTACTTC
.	TRBV13	TRBD1	TRBJ2-7	CASSPGTGGAEDYEQYF	TGTGCCAGCAGCCCAGGGACAGGGGGCGCCGAGGACTACGAGCAGTACTTC
many	TRBV27	.	TRBJ2-3	CASSLYPGESTDTQYF	TGTGCCAGCAGTTTATATCCAGGGGAGAGCACAGATACGCAGTATTTT
many	TRBV27	.	TRBJ2-1	CASSFGGYSYNEQFF	TGTGCCAGCAGTTTCGGCGGCTACTCCTACAATGAGCAGTTCTTC
many	TRBV9	TRBD2	TRBJ2-3	CASSPPLAGSTDTQYF	TGTGCCAGCAGCCCCCCTTTAGCGGGTAGCACAGATACGCAGTATTTT
.	TRBV4-2	TRBD2	TRBJ2-1	CASSQDRALAGSNEQFF	TGTGCCAGCAGCCAAGATCGGGCGCTAGCGGGAAGCAATGAGCAGTTCTTC
few	TRBV12-3/TRBV12-4	.	TRBJ2-3	CASRGGPGGQGTRTHTDTQYF	TGTGCCAGCAGGGGGGGGCCAGGAGGGCAGGGCACACGTACACACACAGATACGCAGTATTTT
.	TRBV12-3/TRBV12-4	.	TRBJ1-2	CASRLGGAGYGYAF	TGTGCCAGCAGGTTGGGGGGAGCCGGCTATGGCTACGCCTTC
many	TRBV28	TRBD1	TRBJ2-6	CASSPGGVGANVLTF	TGTGCCAGCAGCCCAGGGGGCGTAGGGGCCAACGTCCTGACTTTC
many	TRBV7-8	.	TRBJ2-6	CASSSPSRAVLSGANVLTF	TGTGCCAGCAGCTCACCTTCTAGGGCAGTCCTCTCTGGGGCCAACGTCCTGACTTTC
.	TRBV5-6	.	TRBJ1-1	CASSLVRDPDTEAFF	TGTGCCAGCAGCTTGGTTAGGGACCCGGACACTGAAGCTTTCTTT
many	TRBV5-4	.	TRBJ2-2	CASSLMGKTNTGELFF	TGTGCCAGCAGCTTGATGGGCAAGACAAACACCGGGGAGCTGTTTTTT
many	TRBV7-6	TRBD1	TRBJ2-1	CASSSHWTGGRDEQFF	TGTGCCAGCAGCTCCCACTGGACAGGGGGCAGGGATGAGCAGTTCTTC
.	TRBV19	.	TRBJ2-5	CASSINGGVQETQYF	TGTGCCAGTAGTATAAACGGGGGCGTTCAAGAGACCCAGTACTTC
many	TRBV30	.	TRBJ2-3	CAWSEENTQYF	TGTGCCTGGAGTGAGGAGAATACGCAGTATTTT
.	TRBV19	.	TRBJ2-1	CASSILGLNNEQFF	TGTGCCAGTAGTATATTAGGACTTAACAATGAGCAGTTCTTC
many	TRBV6-2/TRBV6-3	.	TRBJ1-1	CASSTTGNTEAFF	TGTGCCAGCAGCACTACCGGGAACACTGAAGCTTTCTTT
many	TRBV6-6	.	TRBJ2-1	CASSYVQLGKQFF	TGTGCCAGCAGTTACGTCCAATTGGGGAAGCAGTTCTTC
few	TRBV30	.	TRBJ1-2	CACLDGGSYGYTF	TGTGCCTGCCTGGACGGGGGGAGCTATGGCTACACCTTC
.	TRBV5-3	.	TRBJ2-3	CAGSPSSTDTQYF	TGTGCCGGCAGCCCCTCTAGCACAGATACGCAGTATTTT
few	TRBV24-1	.	TRBJ2-3	CATSGAGRRDTQYF	TGTGCCACCAGTGGGGCGGGAAGGAGGGATACGCAGTATTTT
.	TRBV12-5	.	TRBJ1-2	CASGLVPAGNYGYTF	TGTGCTAGTGGTTTGGTACCGGCGGGGAACTATGGCTACACCTTC
many	TRBV20-1	TRBD1	TRBJ2-7	CSARDLYSRDRSYEQYF	TGCAGTGCTAGAGATCTGTACTCCCGGGACAGGTCTTACGAGCAGTACTTC
.	TRBV7-3	TRBD2	TRBJ2-3	CASSPILAGGTDTQYF	TGTGCCAGCAGCCCAATTCTAGCGGGGGGCACAGATACGCAGTATTTT
.	TRBV6-5	.	TRBJ2-3	CASSGTLGDTQYF	TGTGCCAGCAGCGGTACTTTAGGGGATACGCAGTATTTT
many	TRBV7-2	.	TRBJ1-5	CASSEHLSNQPQHF	TGTGCCAGCAGCGAACACCTGAGCAATCAGCCCCAGCATTTT
few	TRBV4-3	TRBD1	TRBJ1-4	CASSQDLTGTNEKLFF	TGCGCCAGCAGCCAAGATCTGACAGGGACTAATGAAAAACTGTTTTTT
few	TRBV20-1	TRBD2	TRBJ2-2	CSARMVAGRTGELFF	TGCAGTGCTAGAATGGTAGCGGGAAGAACCGGGGAGCTGTTTTTT
.	TRBV5-1	TRBD1	TRBJ2-7	CASGLGTGSYEQYF	TGCGCCAGCGGCTTGGGGACAGGGTCCTACGAGCAGTACTTC
.	TRBV12-5	TRBD1	TRBJ2-2	CASGLNIGQGNTGELSF	TGTGCTAGTGGTTTGAATATCGGACAGGGTAACACCGGGGAGCTGTCTTTT
many	TRBV9	TRBD1	TRBJ2-5	CASSIPDRGETQYF	TGTGCCAGCAGCATCCCTGACAGGGGAGAGACCCAGTACTTC
many	TRBV6-1	TRBD2	TRBJ2-2	CASSEWRGGTGELFF	TGTGCCAGCAGTGAATGGCGGGGGGGCACCGGGGAGCTGTTTTTT
many	TRBV28	.	TRBJ2-3	CASSSDTGDTQYF	TGTGCCAGCAGTTCCGACACCGGGGATACGCAGTATTTT
many	TRBV27	TRBD2	TRBJ2-7	CASSWGTSVGEQYF	TGTGCCAGCAGTTGGGGGACTAGCGTGGGTGAGCAGTACTTC
many	TRBV5-6	.	TRBJ1-1	CASSPRGGMNTEAFF	TGTGCCAGCAGCCCTAGGGGAGGGATGAACACTGAAGCTTTCTTT
.	TRBV12-3/TRBV12-4	TRBD1	TRBJ2-3	CASQTGTGTDTQYF	TGTGCCAGCCAGACGGGGACAGGCACAGATACGCAGTATTTT
many	TRBV11-2	.	TRBJ1-4	CASSPGNEKLFF	TGTGCCAGCAGCCCCGGGAATGAAAAACTGTTTTTT
many	TRBV20-1	.	TRBJ1-5	CSAAIQGTGNQPQHF	TGCAGTGCGGCCATTCAAGGTACGGGCAATCAGCCCCAGCATTTT
many	TRBV20-1	TRBD1	TRBJ1-1	CSARETGGRVTEAFF	TGCAGTGCTAGAGAGACAGGGGGTCGGGTCACTGAAGCTTTCTTT
few	TRBV12-3/TRBV12-4	TRBD1	TRBJ2-5	CASSMTGGSETQYF	TGTGCCAGCAGTATGACAGGGGGCTCGGAGACCCAGTACTTC
.	TRBV5-1	TRBD1	TRBJ1-5	CASSLVRPGQGAIQSQHF	TGCGCCAGCAGCCTCGTGAGGCCGGGACAGGGGGCTATTCAGTCCCAGCATTTT
many	TRBV7-2	.	TRBJ2-1	CASSPPRGNEQFF	TGTGCCAGCAGCCCTCCGCGGGGCAATGAGCAGTTCTTC
many	TRBV25-1	TRBD1	TRBJ1-5	CASGGQGSNQPQHF	TGTGCCAGCGGGGGACAGGGTAGCAATCAGCCCCAGCATTTT
many	TRBV7-6	.	TRBJ1-1	CASSRGVATEAFF	TGTGCCAGCAGCCGGGGGGTCGCAACTGAAGCTTTCTTT